The rows below give T cell receptor beta chains drawn from one sample of a study of shared clonotypes between healthy human individuals. Clones were read by immunoSEQ multiplex PCR, and TCRdb kept only the in-frame ones, dropping some. The sample has hundreds of thousands of clones, roughly 70% seen once. Source material: memory CD4+ T cells sorted from blood. The receptors originated from a man aged 25-45 years in good health. Both conserved end residues are part of each CDR3. A D gene is named only where the DNA matches it firmly. Part of the rows lack a size; the others show once, few, many or a class for expanded clones.

J,D,size,V,CDR3,DNA
TRBJ1-4,TRBD1,.,TRBV9,CASSRQGQNEKLFF,TGTGCCAGCAGTCGACAGGGTCAGAATGAAAAACTGTTTTTT
TRBJ1-2,.,.,TRBV10-1,CASSESPVYTF,TGCGCCAGCAGTGAGTCTCCAGTCTACACCTTC
TRBJ2-5,.,.,TRBV9,CASSVLDGPQETQYF,TGTGCCAGCAGCGTATTAGACGGCCCTCAAGAGACCCAGTACTTC
TRBJ1-5,.,.,TRBV6-5,CASSYPDSNQPQHF,TGTGCCAGCAGTTACCCAGACAGTAACCAGCCCCAGCATTTT
TRBJ2-7,TRBD1,.,TRBV28,CASSFTGGGYEQYF,TGTGCCAGCAGTTTTACAGGGGGAGGCTACGAGCAGTACTTC
TRBJ2-7,TRBD1,.,TRBV10-3,CAITTDRDASYEQYF,TGTGCCATCACTACCGACAGGGATGCCTCCTACGAGCAGTACTTC
TRBJ2-1,.,.,TRBV5-6,CASSLVSAALYNEQFF,TGTGCCAGCAGCTTGGTTAGCGCCGCACTCTACAATGAGCAGTTCTTC
TRBJ1-2,.,.,TRBV18,CASSGGTGYTF,TGTGCCAGCTCAGGAGGGACTGGCTACACCTTC
TRBJ2-3,.,many,TRBV5-1,CASNPGGQGGGDTQYF,TGCGCCAGCAACCCCGGAGGACAGGGCGGGGGGGATACGCAGTATTTT
TRBJ2-2,.,.,TRBV28,CASSPGGAQSSRELFF,TGTGCCAGCAGTCCAGGGGGGGCCCAGAGTTCCCGGGAGCTGTTTTTT
TRBJ2-1,TRBD2,.,TRBV29-1,CSVPRPPEASGMDNEQFF,TGCAGCGTCCCCCGACCCCCCGAAGCTAGCGGGATGGACAATGAGCAGTTCTTC
TRBJ1-5,.,.,TRBV10-3,CAISNGVSNQPQHF,TGTGCCATCAGCAATGGGGTTAGCAATCAGCCCCAGCATTTT
TRBJ2-1,TRBD1,few,TRBV7-8,CASSLVPGQGYNEQFF,TGTGCCAGCAGCTTAGTCCCGGGACAGGGATACAATGAGCAGTTCTTC
TRBJ2-5,.,.,TRBV6-6,CASSYPARRETQYF,TGTGCCAGCAGTTATCCCGCTAGGAGAGAGACCCAGTACTTC
TRBJ2-3,.,.,TRBV9,CASSVDPSTDTQYF,TGTGCCAGCAGCGTAGACCCCAGCACAGATACGCAGTATTTT
TRBJ2-2,.,.,TRBV5-1,CASSPQVSGELFF,TGCGCCAGCAGCCCACAGGTTTCCGGGGAGCTGTTTTTT
TRBJ2-7,.,.,TRBV18,CASSSTADYEQYF,TGTGCCAGCTCAAGTACCGCGGACTACGAGCAGTACTTC
TRBJ2-3,.,.,TRBV5-1,CASSLTSTDTQYF,TGCGCCAGCAGCTTGACTAGCACAGATACGCAGTATTTT